This T cell receptor (beta chain) was retrieved from a study of blood T cell repertoires in COVID-19. About the research overall: Samples taken during acute and convalescent COVID-19 were collected in the United States, Italy and Spain. T cells, B-cell-depleted T cells, or PBMCs supplied cDNA or gDNA.

Authors' data handling: Nucleated cell counts were estimated from reference gene primer amplification. Sequencing used immunoSEQ multiplex PCR; TCRdb keeps in-frame clones, though not all of them. The DNA gave D and trimming, while V, J and clone size come from that table. This sample has 68,000 or so clones; around 85% occur once, and the top ten carry approximately 9.2%. The table lists this clone with many counts. CDR1 and CDR2 (germline): SGHRS, YFSETQ. The CDR3 has 15 amino acids. J gave up 2 bases and V 4 bases, and 7 bases lay outside the gene matches. The sequencing input was peripheral blood. The clonotype originates from a woman aged 50 to 60 with acute or convalescent COVID-19. V gene TRBV5-1 combines with J gene TRBJ2-7; 9 positions match TRBD2. CDR3 nucleotides: TGCGCCAGCAGCCCCGGGTTAGCGGGAGCCTACGAGCAGTACTTC. The encoded protein is CASSPGLAGAYEQYF.